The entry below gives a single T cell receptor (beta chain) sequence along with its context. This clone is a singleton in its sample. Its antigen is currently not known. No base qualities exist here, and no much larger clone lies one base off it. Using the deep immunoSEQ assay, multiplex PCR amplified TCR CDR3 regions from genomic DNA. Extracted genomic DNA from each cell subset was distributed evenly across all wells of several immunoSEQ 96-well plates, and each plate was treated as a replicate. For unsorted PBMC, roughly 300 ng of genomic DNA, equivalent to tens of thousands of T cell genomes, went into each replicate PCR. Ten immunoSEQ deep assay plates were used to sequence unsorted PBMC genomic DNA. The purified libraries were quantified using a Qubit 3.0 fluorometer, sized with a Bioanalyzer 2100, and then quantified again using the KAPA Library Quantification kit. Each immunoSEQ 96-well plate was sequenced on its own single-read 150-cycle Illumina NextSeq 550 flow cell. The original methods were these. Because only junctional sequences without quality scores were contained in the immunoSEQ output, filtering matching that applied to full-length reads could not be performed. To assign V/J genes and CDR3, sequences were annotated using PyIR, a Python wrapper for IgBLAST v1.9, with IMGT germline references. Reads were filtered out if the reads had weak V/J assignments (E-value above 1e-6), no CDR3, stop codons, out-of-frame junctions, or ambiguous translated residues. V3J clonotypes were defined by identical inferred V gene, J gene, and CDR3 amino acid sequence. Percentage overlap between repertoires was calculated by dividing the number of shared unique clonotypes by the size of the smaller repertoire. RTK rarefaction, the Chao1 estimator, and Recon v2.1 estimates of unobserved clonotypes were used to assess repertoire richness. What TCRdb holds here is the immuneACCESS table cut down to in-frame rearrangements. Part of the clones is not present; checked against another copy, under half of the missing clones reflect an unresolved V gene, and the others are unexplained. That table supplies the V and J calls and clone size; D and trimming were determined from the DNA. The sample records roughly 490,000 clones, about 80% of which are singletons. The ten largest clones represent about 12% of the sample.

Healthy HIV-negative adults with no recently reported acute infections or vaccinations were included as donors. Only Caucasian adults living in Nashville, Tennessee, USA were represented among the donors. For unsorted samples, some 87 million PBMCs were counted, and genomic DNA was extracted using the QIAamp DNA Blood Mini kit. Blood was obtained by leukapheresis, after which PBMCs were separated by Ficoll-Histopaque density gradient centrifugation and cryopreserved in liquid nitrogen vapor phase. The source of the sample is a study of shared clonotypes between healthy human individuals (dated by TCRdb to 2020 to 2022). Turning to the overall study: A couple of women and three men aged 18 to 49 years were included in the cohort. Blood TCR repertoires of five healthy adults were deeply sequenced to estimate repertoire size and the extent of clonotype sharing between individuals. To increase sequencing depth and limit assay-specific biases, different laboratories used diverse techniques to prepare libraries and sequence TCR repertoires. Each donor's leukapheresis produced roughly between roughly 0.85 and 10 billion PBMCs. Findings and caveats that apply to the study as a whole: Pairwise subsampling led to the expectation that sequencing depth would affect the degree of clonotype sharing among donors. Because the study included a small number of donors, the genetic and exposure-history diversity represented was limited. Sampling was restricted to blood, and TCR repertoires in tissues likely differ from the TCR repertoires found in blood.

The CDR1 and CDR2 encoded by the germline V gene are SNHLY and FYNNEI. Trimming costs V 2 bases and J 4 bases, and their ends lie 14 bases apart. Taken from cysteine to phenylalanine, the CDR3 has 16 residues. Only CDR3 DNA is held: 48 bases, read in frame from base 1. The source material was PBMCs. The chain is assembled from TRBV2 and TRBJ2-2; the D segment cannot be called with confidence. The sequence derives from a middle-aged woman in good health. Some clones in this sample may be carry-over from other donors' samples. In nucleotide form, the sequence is TGTGCCAGCAGTGAATCCCCCCAGGACGGCACCGGGGAGCTGTTTTTT. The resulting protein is CASSESPQDGTGELFF.